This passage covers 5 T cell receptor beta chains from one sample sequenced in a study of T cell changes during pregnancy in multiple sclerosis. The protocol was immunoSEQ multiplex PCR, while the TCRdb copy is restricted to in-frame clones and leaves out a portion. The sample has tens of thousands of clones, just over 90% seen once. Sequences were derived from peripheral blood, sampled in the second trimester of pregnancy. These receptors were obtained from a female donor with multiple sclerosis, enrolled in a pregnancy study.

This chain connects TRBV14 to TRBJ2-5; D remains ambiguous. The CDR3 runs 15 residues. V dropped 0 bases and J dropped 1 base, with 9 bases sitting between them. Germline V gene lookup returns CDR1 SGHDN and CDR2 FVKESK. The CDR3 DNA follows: TGTGCCAGCAGCCAAGACAACTACCTCCAAGAGACCCAGTACTTC. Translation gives CASSQDNYLQETQYF.

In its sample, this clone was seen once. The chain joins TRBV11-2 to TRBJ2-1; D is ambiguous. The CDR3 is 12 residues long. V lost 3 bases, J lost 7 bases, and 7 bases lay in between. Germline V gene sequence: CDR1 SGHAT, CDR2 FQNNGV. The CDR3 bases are TGTGCCAGCAGCTTGAAACTGAATGAGCAGTTCTTC. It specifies CASSLKLNEQFF.

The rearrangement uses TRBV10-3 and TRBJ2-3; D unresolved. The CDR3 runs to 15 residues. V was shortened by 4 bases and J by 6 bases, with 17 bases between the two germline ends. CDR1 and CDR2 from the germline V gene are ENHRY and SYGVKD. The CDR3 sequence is CAISAEPLRYDTQYF. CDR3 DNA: TGTGCCATCAGTGCGGAGCCTCTTAGGTACGATACGCAGTATTTT.

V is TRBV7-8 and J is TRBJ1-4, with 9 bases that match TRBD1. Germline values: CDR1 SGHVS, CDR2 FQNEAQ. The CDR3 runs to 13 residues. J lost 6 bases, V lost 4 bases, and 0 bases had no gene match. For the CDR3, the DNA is TGTGCCAGCAGCTGGGACAGGGATGAAAAACTGTTTTTT. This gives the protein CASSWDRDEKLFF.

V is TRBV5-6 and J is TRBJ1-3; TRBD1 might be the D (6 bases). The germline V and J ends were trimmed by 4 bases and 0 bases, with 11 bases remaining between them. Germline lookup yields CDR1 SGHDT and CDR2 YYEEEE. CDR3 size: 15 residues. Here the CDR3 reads CASSPGTSSGNTIYF. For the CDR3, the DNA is TGTGCCAGCAGCCCCGGGACATCCTCTGGAAACACCATATATTTT.